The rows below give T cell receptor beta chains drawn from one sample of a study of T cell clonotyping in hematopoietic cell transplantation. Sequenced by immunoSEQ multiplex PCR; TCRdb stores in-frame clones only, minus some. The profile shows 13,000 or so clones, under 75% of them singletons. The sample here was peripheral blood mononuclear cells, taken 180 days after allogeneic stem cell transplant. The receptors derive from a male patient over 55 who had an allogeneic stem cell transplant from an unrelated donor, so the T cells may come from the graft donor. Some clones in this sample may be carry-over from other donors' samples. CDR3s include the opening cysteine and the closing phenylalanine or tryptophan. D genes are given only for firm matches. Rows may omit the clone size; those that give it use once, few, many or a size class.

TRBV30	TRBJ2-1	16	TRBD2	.	CAWSAPGLAEYNEQFF	TGTGCCTGGAGTGCCCCGGGACTAGCAGAATACAATGAGCAGTTCTTC
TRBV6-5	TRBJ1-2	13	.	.	CASSPGPTYGYTF	TGTGCCAGCAGTCCCGGACCGACCTATGGCTACACCTTC
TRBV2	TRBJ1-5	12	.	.	CASSVIPQPQHF	TGTGCCAGCAGTGTTATTCCTCAGCCCCAGCATTTT
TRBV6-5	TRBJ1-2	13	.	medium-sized	CASSYSGVHGYTF	TGTGCCAGCAGTTACTCCGGGGTTCATGGCTACACCTTC
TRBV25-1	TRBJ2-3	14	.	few	CASSLGHSTDTQYF	TGTGCCAGCAGTCTGGGGCACAGCACAGATACGCAGTATTTT
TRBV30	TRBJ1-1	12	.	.	CAWSRHLTEAFF	TGTGCCTGGAGTAGGCACCTCACTGAAGCTTTCTTT
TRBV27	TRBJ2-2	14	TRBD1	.	CATRDREDSGELFF	TGTGCCACCCGGGACAGGGAAGATTCCGGGGAGCTGTTTTTT
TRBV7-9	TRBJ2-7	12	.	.	CASTRGASEQYF	TGTGCCAGCACCCGGGGGGCCTCCGAGCAGTACTTC
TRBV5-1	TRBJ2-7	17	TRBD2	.	CASSKGLAGGVTYEQYF	TGCGCCAGCAGCAAGGGACTAGCGGGAGGGGTTACCTACGAGCAGTACTTC
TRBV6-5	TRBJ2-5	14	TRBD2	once	CASSWGGLMETQYF	TGTGCCAGCAGTTGGGGGGGACTCATGGAGACCCAGTACTTC
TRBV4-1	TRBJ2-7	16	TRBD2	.	CASSQDTGGVSYEQYF	TGCGCCAGCAGCCAAGATACCGGGGGGGTCTCCTACGAGCAGTACTTC
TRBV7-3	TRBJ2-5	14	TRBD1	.	CASSFTGGVETQYF	TGTGCCAGCAGCTTTACAGGGGGAGTTGAGACCCAGTACTTC
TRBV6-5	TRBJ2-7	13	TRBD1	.	CASRHRDSYEQYF	TGTGCCAGCAGGCACCGGGACAGCTACGAGCAGTACTTC
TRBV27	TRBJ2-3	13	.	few	CASSPPTRNPQYF	TGTGCCAGCAGTCCCCCGACACGTAATCCGCAGTATTTT
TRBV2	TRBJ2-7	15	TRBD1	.	CASSKDRFDSYEQYF	TGTGCCAGCAGCAAGGACAGGTTCGACTCCTACGAGCAGTACTTC
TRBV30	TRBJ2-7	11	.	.	CAWGGTREQYF	TGTGCCTGGGGGGGGACGCGCGAGCAGTACTTC
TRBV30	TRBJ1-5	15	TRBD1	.	CAWSQGQGASQPQHF	TGTGCCTGGAGTCAGGGACAGGGGGCCAGTCAGCCCCAGCATTTT
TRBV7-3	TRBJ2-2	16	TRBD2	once	CASSSGGLPGTGEPFF	TGTGCCAGCAGCTCGGGGGGACTCCCGGGCACCGGGGAGCCGTTTTTT
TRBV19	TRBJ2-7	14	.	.	CASSIKGGRYEQYF	TGTGCCAGTAGTATAAAAGGGGGTCGGTACGAGCAGTACTTC
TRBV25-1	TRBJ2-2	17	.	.	CASSERGGAVNTGELFF	TGTGCCAGCAGTGAACGAGGGGGGGCTGTTAACACCGGGGAGCTGTTTTTT
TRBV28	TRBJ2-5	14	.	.	CASSPLGIEETQYF	TGTGCCAGCAGCCCCCTCGGTATAGAAGAGACCCAGTACTTC
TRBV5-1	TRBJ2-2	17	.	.	CASSLDYQGGGTGELFF	TGCGCCAGCAGCTTGGATTACCAAGGGGGGGGCACCGGGGAGCTGTTTTTT
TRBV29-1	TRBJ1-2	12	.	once	CSVARIDYGYTF	TGCAGCGTTGCTCGGATCGACTATGGCTACACCTTC
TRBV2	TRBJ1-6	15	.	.	CASSPRGGGNSSLHF	TGTGCCAGCAGTCCTAGGGGCGGCGGTAATTCATCCCTCCACTTT
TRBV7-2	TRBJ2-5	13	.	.	CASSSELRETQYF	TGTGCCAGCAGCTCCGAGTTAAGAGAGACCCAGTACTTC
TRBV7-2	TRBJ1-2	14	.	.	CASSPVGGTYGYTF	TGTGCCAGCAGCCCCGTAGGTGGGACCTATGGCTACACCTTC
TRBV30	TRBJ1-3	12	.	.	CAWTQGGNTIYF	TGTGCCTGGACCCAGGGAGGAAACACCATATATTTT
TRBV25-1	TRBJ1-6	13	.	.	CASSESGNSPLHF	TGTGCCAGCAGTGAATCGGGTAATTCACCCCTCCACTTT
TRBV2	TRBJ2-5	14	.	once	CASSEGGGLYERYF	TGTGCCAGCAGTGAAGGTGGGGGGCTCTACGAGCGGTACTTC
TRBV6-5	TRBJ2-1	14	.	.	CASSYLGKGNEQFF	TGTGCCAGCAGTTACCTCGGAAAGGGAAATGAGCAGTTCTTC
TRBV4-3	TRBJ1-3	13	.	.	CASSQDRGNTIYF	TGCGCCAGCAGCCAAGATCGAGGAAACACCATATATTTT
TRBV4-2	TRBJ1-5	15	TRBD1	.	CASSQLQGDNQPQHF	TGTGCCAGCAGCCAGCTACAGGGGGACAATCAGCCCCAGCATTTT
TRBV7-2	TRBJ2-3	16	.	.	CASSISGPGGTDTQYF	TGTGCCAGCAGCATATCAGGACCTGGAGGGACAGATACGCAGTATTTT
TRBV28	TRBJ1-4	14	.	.	CASSPYREGEKLFF	TGTGCCAGCAGTCCCTACAGGGAAGGTGAAAAACTGTTTTTT
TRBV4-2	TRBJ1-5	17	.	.	CASSQDQGSFSNQPQHF	TGTGCCAGCAGCCAAGATCAGGGCAGCTTCAGCAATCAGCCCCAGCATTTT
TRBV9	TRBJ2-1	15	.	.	CASSLQGRSLDEQFF	TGTGCCAGCAGCCTGCAGGGACGGTCCTTGGATGAGCAGTTCTTC